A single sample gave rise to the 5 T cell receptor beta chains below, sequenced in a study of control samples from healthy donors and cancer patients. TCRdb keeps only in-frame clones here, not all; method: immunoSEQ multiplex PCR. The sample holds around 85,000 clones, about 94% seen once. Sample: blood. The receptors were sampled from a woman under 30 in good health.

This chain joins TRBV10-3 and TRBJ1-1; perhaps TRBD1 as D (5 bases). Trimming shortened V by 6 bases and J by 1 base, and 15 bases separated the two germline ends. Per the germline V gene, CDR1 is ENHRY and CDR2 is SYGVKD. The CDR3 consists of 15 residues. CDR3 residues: CAIRSPARENTEAFF. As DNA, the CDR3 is TGTGCCATCAGGAGCCCCGCCAGGGAGAACACTGAAGCTTTCTTT.

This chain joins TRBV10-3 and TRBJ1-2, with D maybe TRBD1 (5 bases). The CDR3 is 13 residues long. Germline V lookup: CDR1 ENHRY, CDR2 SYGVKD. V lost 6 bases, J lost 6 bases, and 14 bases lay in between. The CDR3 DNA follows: TGTGCCATCAGCCAAGGGGAGGGGAATGGCTACACCTTC. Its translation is CAISQGEGNGYTF.

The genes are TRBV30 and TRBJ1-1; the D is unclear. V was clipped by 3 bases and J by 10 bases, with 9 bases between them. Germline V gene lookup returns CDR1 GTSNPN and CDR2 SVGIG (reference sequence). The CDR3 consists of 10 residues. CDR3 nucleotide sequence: TGTGCCTGGAGGGTCAGTTCAGCTTTCTTT. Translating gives CAWRVSSAFF.

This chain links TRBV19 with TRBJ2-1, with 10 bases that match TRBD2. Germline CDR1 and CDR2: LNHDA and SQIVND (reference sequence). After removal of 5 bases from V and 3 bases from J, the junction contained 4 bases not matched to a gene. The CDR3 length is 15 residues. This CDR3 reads CASSLSGGYYNEQFF. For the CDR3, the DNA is TGTGCCAGTAGTCTTAGCGGGGGGTACTACAATGAGCAGTTCTTC.

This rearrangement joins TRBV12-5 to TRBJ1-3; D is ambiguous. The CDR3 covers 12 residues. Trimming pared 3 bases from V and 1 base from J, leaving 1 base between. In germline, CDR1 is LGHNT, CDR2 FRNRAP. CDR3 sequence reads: CASGLSGNTIYF. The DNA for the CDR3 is TGTGCTAGTGGTTTATCTGGAAACACCATATATTTT.